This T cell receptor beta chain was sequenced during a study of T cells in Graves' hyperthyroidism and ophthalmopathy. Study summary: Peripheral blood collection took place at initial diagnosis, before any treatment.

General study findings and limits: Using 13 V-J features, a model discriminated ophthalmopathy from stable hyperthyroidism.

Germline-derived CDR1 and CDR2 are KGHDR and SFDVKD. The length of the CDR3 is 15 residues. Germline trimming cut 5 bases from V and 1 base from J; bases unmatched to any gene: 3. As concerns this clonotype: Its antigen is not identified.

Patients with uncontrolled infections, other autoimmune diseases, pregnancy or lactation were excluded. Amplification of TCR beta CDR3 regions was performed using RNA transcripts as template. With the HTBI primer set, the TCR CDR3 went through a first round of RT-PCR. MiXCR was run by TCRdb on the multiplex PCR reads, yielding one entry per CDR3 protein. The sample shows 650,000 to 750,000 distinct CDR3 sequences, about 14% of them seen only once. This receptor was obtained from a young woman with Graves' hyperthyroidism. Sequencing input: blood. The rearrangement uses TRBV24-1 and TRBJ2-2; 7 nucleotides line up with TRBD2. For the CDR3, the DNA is TGTGCCACCAGTGGTCCTAGCGGGAACACCGGGGAGCTGTTTTTT. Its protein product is CATSGPSGNTGELFF.